The T cell receptor (beta chain) described here comes from a study of cytomegalovirus exposure and HLA in healthy donors. General observations from the study: What a later analysis reportedly showed was that an Asian-associated ancestry cluster had fewer N-insertions than the approximately 700-donor mean. Later analysis suggested links between common viral pathogens and several top significant clusters. Specific recognition of CMV antigens was confirmed in vitro for a few chains (all CMV-associated).

Germline loops: CDR1 SGDLS, CDR2 YYNGEE. The CDR3 has 17 amino acids. Trimming took 0 bases from V and 8 from J; bases not matched to a gene: 10. Note on this clone: Its antigen is currently unknown.

PCR used 60 Vbeta primers and 13 Jbeta primers. Measured with immunoSEQ multiplex PCR; TCRdb has only the in-frame clones, and not every one. Here the sample spans about 180,000 clones, roughly three quarters being singletons. The rearrangement links TRBV9 to TRBJ2-2, with 10 bases aligning to TRBD1. Sequenced sample: PBMCs. The receptor was derived from a male donor in good health and CMV-seronegative. CDR3 nucleotide sequence: TGTGCCAGCAGCGTAGCCCCGGGACAGGGGTTTAGGGGGGAGCTGTTTTTT. Its protein product is CASSVAPGQGFRGELFF.